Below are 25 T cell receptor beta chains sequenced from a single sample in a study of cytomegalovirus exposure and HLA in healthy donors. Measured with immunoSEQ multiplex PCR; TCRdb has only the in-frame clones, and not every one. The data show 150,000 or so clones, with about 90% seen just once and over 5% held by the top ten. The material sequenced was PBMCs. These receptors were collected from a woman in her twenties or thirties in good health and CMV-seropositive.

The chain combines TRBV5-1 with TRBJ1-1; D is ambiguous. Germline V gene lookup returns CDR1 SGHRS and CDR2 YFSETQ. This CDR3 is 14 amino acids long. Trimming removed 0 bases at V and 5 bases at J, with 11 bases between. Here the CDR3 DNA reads TGCGCCAGCAGCTTGGATCCGGGTGGGACTGAAGCTTTCTTT. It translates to CASSLDPGGTEAFF.

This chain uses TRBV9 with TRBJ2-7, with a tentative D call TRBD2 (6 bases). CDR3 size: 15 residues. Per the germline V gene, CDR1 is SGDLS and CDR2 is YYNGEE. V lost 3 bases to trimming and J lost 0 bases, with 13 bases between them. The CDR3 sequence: CASSGRLVSSYEQYF. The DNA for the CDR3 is TGTGCCAGCAGCGGGAGACTAGTATCCTCCTACGAGCAGTACTTC.

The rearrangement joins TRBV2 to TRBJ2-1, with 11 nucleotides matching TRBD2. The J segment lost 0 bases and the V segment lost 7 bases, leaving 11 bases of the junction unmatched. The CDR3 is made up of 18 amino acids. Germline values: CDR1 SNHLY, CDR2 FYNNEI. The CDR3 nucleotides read TGTGCCAGCATCCCGCTAGCGGGGGGTCCCAGCTCCTACAATGAGCAGTTCTTC. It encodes CASIPLAGGPSSYNEQFF.

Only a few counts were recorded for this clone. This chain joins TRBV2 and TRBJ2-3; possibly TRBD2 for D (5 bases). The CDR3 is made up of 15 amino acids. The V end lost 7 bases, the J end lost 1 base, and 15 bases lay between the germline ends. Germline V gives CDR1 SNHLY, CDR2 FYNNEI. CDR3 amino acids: CASKDSQFGTDTQYF. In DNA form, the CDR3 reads TGTGCCAGCAAGGACTCCCAATTTGGCACAGATACGCAGTATTTT. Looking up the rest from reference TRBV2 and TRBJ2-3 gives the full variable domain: EPEVTQTPSHQVTQMGQEVILRCVPISNHLYFYWYRQILGQKVEFLVSFYNNEISEKSEIFDDQFSVERPDGSNFTLKIRSTKLEDSAMYFCASKDSQFGTDTQYFGPGTRLTVL.

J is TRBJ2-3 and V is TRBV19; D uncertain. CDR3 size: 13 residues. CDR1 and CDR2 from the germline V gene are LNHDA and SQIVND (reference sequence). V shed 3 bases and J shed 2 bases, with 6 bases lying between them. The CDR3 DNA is TGTGCCAGTAGTATCGCGGTCACAGATACGCAGTATTTT. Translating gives CASSIAVTDTQYF.

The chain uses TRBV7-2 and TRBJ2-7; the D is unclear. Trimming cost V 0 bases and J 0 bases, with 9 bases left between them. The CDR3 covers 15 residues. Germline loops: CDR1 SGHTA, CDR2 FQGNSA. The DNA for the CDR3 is TGTGCCAGCAGCTTAGCTTTTGGCGGCTCCTACGAGCAGTACTTC. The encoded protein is CASSLAFGGSYEQYF.

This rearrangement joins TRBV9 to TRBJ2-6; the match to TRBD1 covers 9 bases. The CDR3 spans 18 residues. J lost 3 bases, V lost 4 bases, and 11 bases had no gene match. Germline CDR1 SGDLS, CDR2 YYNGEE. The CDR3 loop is CASSTLRDRVFGANVLTF. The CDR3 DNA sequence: TGTGCCAGCAGCACGCTCCGGGACAGGGTTTTTGGGGCCAACGTCCTGACTTTC.

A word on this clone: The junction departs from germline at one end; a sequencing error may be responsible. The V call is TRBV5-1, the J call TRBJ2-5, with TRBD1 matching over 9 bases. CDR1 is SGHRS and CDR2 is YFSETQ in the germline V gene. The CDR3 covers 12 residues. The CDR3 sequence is CASSSGTGPGDF. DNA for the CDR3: TGCGCCAGCAGCTCCGGGACAGGGCCAGGGGACTTC.

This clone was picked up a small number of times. CDR3 sequence (DNA): TGTGCCAGCAGCGATCCCGGGGTCGCGGGGGCCAACAATGAGCAGTTCTTC. Residues: CASSDPGVAGANNEQFF. The chain joins TRBV7-2 to TRBJ2-1, with a tentative D call TRBD2 (7 bases). V dropped 5 bases and J dropped 5 bases, with 22 bases sitting between them. The CDR3 consists of 17 residues. Germline V gene lookup returns CDR1 SGHTA and CDR2 FQGNSA.

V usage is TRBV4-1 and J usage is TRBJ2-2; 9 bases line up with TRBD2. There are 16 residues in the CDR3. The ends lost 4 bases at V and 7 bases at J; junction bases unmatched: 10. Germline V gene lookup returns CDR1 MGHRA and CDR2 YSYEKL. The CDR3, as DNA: TGCGCCAGCAGCCGCAGAGCTAGCGGGGCGAACGGGGAGCTGTTTTTT. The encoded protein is CASSRRASGANGELFF.

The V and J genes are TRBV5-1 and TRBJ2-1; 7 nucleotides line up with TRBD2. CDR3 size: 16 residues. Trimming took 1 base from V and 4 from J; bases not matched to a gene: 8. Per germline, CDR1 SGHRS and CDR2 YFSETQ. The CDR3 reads CASSLSGTGYYNEQFF. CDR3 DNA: TGCGCCAGCAGCTTGAGCGGGACGGGATATTACAATGAGCAGTTCTTC.

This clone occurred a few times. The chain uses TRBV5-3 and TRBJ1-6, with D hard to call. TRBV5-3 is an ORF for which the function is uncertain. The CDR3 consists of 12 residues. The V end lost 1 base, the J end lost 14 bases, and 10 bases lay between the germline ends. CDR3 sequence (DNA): TGTGCCAGAAGCTTGACGCCGGTTACCCTCCACTTT. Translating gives CARSLTPVTLHF.

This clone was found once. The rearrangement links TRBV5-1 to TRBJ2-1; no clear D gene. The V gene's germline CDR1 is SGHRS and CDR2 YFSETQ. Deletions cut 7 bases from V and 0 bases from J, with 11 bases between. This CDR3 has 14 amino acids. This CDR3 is CASGPSLSYNEQFF. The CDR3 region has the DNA TGCGCCAGCGGGCCGTCTCTCTCCTACAATGAGCAGTTCTTC.

As DNA, the CDR3 is TGCGCCAGCAGCTTGTTCGATGGGACAGGGTACGAAAAACTGTTTTTT. This encodes CASSLFDGTGYEKLFF. The chain recombines TRBV5-1 with TRBJ1-4; 9 nucleotides line up with TRBD1. Losses at the gene ends were 1 base for V and 8 bases for J; bases not matched to a gene: 9. The CDR3 has 16 amino acids. Germline loops: CDR1 SGHRS, CDR2 YFSETQ.

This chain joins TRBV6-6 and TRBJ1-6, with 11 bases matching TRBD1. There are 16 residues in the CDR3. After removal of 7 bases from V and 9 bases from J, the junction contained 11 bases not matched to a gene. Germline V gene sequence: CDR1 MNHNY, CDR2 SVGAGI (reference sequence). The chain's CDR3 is CASNRNWGQGGSPLHF. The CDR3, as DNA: TGTGCCAGCAACCGAAACTGGGGACAGGGGGGTTCACCCCTCCACTTT.

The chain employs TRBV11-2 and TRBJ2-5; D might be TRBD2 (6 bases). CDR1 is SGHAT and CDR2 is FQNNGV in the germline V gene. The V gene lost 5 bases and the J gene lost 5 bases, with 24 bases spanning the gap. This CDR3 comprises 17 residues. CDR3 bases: TGTGCCAGCAGCCCTTCCTTATCAGGGAGGTTAGGGGAGACCCAGTACTTC. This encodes CASSPSLSGRLGETQYF.

Here the CDR3 reads CASSFYEGTEAFF. In DNA form, the CDR3 reads TGTGCCAGCAGCTTTTACGAGGGAACTGAAGCTTTCTTT. The chain has TRBV5-6 and TRBJ1-1; no definite D call. Trimming cost V 2 bases and J 5 bases, with 10 bases left between them. Germline values: CDR1 SGHDT, CDR2 YYEEEE. This CDR3 spans 13 amino acids.

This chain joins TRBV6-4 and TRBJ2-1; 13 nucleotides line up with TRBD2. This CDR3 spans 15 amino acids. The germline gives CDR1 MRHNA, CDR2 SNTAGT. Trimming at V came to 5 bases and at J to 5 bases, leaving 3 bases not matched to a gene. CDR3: CASSSGTSGDNEQFF. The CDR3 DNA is TGTGCCAGCAGTTCCGGGACTAGCGGGGACAATGAGCAGTTCTTC.

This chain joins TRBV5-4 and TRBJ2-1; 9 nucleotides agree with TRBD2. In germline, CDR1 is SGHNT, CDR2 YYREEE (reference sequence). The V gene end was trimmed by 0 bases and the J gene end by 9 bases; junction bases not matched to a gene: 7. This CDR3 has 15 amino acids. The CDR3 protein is CASSLGSGSSGEQFF. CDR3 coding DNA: TGTGCCAGCAGCTTGGGTAGCGGGAGTAGTGGTGAGCAGTTCTTC. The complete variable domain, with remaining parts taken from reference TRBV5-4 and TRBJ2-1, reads ETGVTQSPTHLIKTRGQQVTLRCSSQSGHNTVSWYQQALGQGPQFIFQYYREEENGRGNFPPRFSGLQFPNYSSELNVNALELDDSALYLCASSLGSGSSGEQFFGPGTRLTVL.

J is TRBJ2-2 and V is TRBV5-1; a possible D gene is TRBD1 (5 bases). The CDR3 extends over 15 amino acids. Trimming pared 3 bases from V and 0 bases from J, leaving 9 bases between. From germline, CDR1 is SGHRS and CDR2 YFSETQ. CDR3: CASSSQGPNTGELFF. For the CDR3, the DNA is TGCGCCAGCAGCTCGCAGGGCCCGAACACCGGGGAGCTGTTTTTT.

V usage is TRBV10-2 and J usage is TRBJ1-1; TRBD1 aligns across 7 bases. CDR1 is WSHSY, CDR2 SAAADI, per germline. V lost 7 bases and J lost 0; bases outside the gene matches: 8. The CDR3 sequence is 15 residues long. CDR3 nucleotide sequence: TGCGCCAGCAAAGACTCGACAGGGATGAACACTGAAGCTTTCTTT. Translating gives CASKDSTGMNTEAFF.

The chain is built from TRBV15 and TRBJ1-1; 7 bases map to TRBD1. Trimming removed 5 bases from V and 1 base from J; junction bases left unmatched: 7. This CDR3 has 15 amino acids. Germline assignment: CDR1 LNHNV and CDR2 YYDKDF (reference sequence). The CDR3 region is CATSFGRQGNTEAFF. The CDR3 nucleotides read TGTGCCACCAGCTTCGGGAGACAGGGGAACACTGAAGCTTTCTTT.

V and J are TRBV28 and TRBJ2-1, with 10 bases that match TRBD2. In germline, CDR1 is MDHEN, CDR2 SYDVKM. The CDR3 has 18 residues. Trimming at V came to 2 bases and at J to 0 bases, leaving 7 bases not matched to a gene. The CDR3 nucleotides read TGTGCCAGCAGTTTACTTAGCGGGGGGACGAGCTCCTACAATGAGCAGTTCTTC. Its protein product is CASSLLSGGTSSYNEQFF.

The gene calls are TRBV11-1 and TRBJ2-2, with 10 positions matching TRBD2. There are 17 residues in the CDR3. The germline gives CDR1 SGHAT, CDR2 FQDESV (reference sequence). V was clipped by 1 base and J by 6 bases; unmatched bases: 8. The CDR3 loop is CASSLDDVLAGSGELFF. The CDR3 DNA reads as TGTGCCAGCAGCTTAGATGATGTACTAGCGGGATCCGGGGAGCTGTTTTTT.

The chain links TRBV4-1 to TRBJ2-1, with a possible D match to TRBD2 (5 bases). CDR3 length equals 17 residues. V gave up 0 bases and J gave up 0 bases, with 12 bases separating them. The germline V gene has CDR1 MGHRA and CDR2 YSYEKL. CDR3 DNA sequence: TGCGCCAGCAGCCAAGATATAGGAACTAGCTCCTACAATGAGCAGTTCTTC. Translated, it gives CASSQDIGTSSYNEQFF.